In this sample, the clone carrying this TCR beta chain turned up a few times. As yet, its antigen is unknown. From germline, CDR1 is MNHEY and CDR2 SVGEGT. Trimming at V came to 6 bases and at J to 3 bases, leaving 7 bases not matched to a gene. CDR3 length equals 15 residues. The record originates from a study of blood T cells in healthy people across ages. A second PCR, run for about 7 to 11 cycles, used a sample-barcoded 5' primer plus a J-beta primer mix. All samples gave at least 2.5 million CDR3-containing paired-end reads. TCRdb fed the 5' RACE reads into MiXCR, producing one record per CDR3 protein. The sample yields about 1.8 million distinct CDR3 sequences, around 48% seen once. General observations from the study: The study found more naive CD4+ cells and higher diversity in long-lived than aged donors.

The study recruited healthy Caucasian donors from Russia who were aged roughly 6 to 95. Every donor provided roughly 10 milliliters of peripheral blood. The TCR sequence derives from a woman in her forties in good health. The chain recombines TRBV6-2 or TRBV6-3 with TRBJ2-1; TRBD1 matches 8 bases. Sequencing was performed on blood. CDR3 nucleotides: TGTGCCAGCAGACACCGGGACAGGTTCTACAATGAGCAGTTCTTC. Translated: CASRHRDRFYNEQFF.